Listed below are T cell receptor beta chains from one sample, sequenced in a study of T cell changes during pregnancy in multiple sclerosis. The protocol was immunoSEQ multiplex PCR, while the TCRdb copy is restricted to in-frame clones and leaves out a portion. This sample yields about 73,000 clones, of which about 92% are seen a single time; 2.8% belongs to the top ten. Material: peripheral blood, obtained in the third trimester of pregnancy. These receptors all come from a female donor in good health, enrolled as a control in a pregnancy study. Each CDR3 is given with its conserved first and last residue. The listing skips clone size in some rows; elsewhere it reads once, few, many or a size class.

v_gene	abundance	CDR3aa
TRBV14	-	CASSPLTSGGYNEQFF
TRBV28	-	CASRKTGSSYEQYF
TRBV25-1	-	CASGDRGFDQPQHF
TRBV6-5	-	CASSYSQGGNSPLHF
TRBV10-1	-	CASSESVLYEQYF
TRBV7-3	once	CASSSGTSGYEQYF
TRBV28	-	CASSFRGSPPGELFF
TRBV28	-	CASITPGLRHNEQFF
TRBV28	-	CASSDQVANYGYTF
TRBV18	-	CASSLRGSNQPQHF
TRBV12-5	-	CASGLGQVGGDEQFF
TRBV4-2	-	CASSQDRAGAGGYTF
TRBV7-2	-	CASSPGTSYNEQFF
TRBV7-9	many	CASSTGLGTEAFF
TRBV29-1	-	CSVGGLAGAYNEQFF
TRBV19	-	CASSKRRDSSYEQYF
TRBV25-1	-	CASRRTGGKYEQYF
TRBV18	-	CASSPNPGGGQPQHF
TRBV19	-	CASRPGHRSNYGYTF
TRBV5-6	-	CASSPQGYSYNSPLHF
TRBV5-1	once	CASSFQTGEEQYF
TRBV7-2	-	CASSQLLEDTQYF
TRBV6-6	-	CASNDPGGGRNTQYF
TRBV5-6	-	CASSLGAATSRDYEQYF
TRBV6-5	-	CASSRDSTYEQYF
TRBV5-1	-	CASSFSYEQFF